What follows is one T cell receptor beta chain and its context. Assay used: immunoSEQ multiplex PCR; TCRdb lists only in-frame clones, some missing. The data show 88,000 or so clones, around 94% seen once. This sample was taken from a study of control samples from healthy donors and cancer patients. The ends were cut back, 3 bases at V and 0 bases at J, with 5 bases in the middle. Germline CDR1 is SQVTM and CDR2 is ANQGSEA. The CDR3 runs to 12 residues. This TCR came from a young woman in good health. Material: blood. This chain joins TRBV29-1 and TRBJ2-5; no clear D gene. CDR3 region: CSVDAYQETQYF. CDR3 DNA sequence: TGCAGCGTTGACGCATACCAAGAGACCCAGTACTTC.